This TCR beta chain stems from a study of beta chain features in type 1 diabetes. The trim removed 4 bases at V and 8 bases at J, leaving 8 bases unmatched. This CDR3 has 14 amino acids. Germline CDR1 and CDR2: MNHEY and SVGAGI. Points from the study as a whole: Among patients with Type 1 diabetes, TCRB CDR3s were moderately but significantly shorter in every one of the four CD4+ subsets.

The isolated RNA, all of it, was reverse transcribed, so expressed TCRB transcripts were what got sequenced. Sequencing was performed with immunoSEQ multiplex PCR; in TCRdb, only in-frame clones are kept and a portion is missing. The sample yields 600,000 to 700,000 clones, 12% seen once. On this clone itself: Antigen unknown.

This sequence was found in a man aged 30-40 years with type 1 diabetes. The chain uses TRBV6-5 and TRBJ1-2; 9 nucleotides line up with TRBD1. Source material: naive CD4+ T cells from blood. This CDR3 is CASSFDGQGIGYTF. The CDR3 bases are TGTGCCAGCAGTTTTGATGGACAGGGGATCGGCTACACCTTC.